This T cell receptor (beta chain) was captured by sequencing in a study of PD-1 blockade in classical Hodgkin lymphoma. Here immunoSEQ multiplex PCR was the method, and the copy in TCRdb shows in-frame clones only, minus some. This sample yields some 27,000 clones, of which 90% to 95% are seen a single time; approximately 3.9% belongs to the top ten. Regarding this clone: The antigen is not known.

Overall study findings and caveats: Compared with healthy donors, newly diagnosed patients reportedly showed lower baseline TCR diversity.

Time point denoted: newly diagnosed, previously untreated cHL patient sample. The comparison group had newly diagnosed, previously untreated classical Hodgkin lymphoma. Looked up from germline, CDR1 is SGHTS and CDR2 is YDEGEE. With 4 bases removed from V and 3 bases from J, the gap between germline ends came to 5 bases. This CDR3 is 11 amino acids long. V and J are TRBV5-8 and TRBJ2-7; D gene unclear. This receptor was identified in a human donor with classical Hodgkin lymphoma. Sequencing used peripheral blood mononuclear cells (PBMCs). This chain's CDR3 is CASSPHYEQYF. In DNA, the CDR3 is TGTGCCAGCAGCCCGCACTACGAGCAGTACTTC.